This T cell receptor beta chain derives from a study of control samples from healthy donors and cancer patients. TCRdb's table, derived via immunoSEQ multiplex PCR, lists solely in-frame clones and lacks some. This sample has about 98,000 clones, with roughly 94% found just once. Trimming left V 0 bases short and J 1 base short, with 4 bases between. The CDR3 runs to 13 residues. From germline, CDR1 is ENHRY and CDR2 SYGVKD. The chain uses TRBV10-3 and TRBJ2-7; no clear D. The TCR sequence derives from a young woman in good health. The sequenced sample was blood. As DNA, the CDR3 is TGTGCCATCAGTGAGTCTTGGTCCTACGAGCAGTACTTC. The encoded protein is CAISESWSYEQYF.